A single sample gave rise to the 6 T cell receptor beta chains below, sequenced in a study of persistence of HIV-infected CD4 T cells. This was the immunoSEQ version 4 assay in survey mode. The protocol was immunoSEQ multiplex PCR, while the TCRdb copy is restricted to in-frame clones and leaves out a portion. The sample carries fewer than 40,000 clones, approximately 70% recorded once. An overlapping HIV-1 Gag peptide pool stimulated these cells at about 1 ug/peptide/mL. Sorting selected CD4+ T cells upregulating both CD40 ligand and CD69. Antigen specificity for these receptors is unknown. Sample: CD4+ T cells sorted from PBMCs after approximately 19-hour stimulation, taken from a patient who received antiretroviral therapy. The receptors shown here come from an adult man with HIV who was CMV-seropositive.

V and J are TRBV7-9 and TRBJ1-3; D unclear. The CDR3 extends over 16 amino acids. Trimming cost V 6 bases and J 3 bases, with 18 bases left between them. CDR1 and CDR2 from the germline V gene are SEHNR and FQNEAQ (reference sequence). As DNA, the CDR3 is TGTGCCAGCAGTCAGGACGGAGACTTCTTTGGAAACACCATATATTTT. It translates to CASSQDGDFFGNTIYF.

The chain has TRBV28 and TRBJ2-7; D remains ambiguous. The CDR3 totals 13 residues. Trimming removed 5 bases at V and 9 bases at J, with 17 bases between. The germline gives CDR1 MDHEN, CDR2 SYDVKM. This CDR3 is CASSPTVLAGQYF. The CDR3 nucleotides are TGTGCCAGCAGTCCTACAGTGTTGGCCGGGCAGTACTTC.

This clone was counted between two and nine times. The chain joins TRBV2 to TRBJ1-1; D gene ambiguous. The CDR3 is 14 residues long. Germline V gene lookup returns CDR1 SNHLY and CDR2 FYNNEI. The V gene lost 4 bases and the J gene lost 0 bases, with 9 bases spanning the gap. The CDR3 sequence is CASSAETLNTEAFF. CDR3 in DNA: TGTGCCAGCAGTGCGGAGACGTTGAACACTGAAGCTTTCTTT.

The V gene is TRBV6-6, the J gene TRBJ1-2, with 7 nucleotides matching TRBD1. The CDR3 is made up of 14 amino acids. The junction had 6 bases not matched to a gene; V was cut back by 0 bases and J by 8 bases. Germline CDR1 is MNHNY and CDR2 is SVGAGI (reference sequence). Here the CDR3 reads CASSYSEGAHGYTF. In DNA, the CDR3 is TGTGCCAGCAGTTACTCGGAGGGGGCGCACGGCTACACCTTC.

This clone has just a few counts. The gene calls are TRBV6-6 and TRBJ1-2; possible D gene TRBD1, 5 bases. The CDR3 sequence is 14 residues long. Deletions cut 8 bases from V and 6 bases from J, with 19 bases between. Germline CDR1 is MNHNY and CDR2 is SVGAGI (reference sequence). The CDR3 here is CASCNTAQANGYTF. DNA of the CDR3: TGTGCCAGCTGCAATACGGCACAGGCAAATGGCTACACCTTC.

V and J are TRBV5-1 and TRBJ2-1; the D gene is possibly TRBD1 (5 bases). Trimming stripped 0 bases from V and 8 bases from J, with 15 bases between. The CDR3 has 15 amino acids. Germline CDR1 reads SGHRS; CDR2 reads YFSETQ. This chain's CDR3 is CASSLVVAGADEQFF. CDR3 coding DNA: TGCGCCAGCAGCTTGGTCGTAGCTGGGGCCGATGAGCAGTTCTTC. Filled out from reference TRBV5-1 and TRBJ2-1, the complete variable domain reads KAGVTQTPRYLIKTRGQQVTLSCSPISGHRSVSWYQQTPGQGLQFLFEYFSETQRNKGNFPGRFSGRQFSNSRSEMNVSTLELGDSALYLCASSLVVAGADEQFFGPGTRLTVL.